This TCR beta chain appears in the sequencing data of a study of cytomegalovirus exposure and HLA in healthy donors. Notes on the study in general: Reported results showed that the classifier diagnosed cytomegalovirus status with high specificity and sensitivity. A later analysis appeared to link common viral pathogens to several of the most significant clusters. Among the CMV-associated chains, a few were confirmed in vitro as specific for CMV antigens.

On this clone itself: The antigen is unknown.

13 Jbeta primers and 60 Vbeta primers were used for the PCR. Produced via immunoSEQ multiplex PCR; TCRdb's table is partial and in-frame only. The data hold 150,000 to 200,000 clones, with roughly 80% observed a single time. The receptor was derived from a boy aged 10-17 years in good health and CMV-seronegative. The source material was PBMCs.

The CDR3 reads CASIYRGANSPLHF. The CDR3 region has the DNA TGTGCCAGCATATACAGGGGGGCTAATTCACCCCTCCACTTT. The chain links TRBV2 to TRBJ1-6; TRBD1 matches at 8 bases. The CDR3 totals 14 residues. V shed 7 bases and J 6 bases; nucleotides not matched to a gene: 5. Germline CDR1 is SNHLY and CDR2 is FYNNEI.